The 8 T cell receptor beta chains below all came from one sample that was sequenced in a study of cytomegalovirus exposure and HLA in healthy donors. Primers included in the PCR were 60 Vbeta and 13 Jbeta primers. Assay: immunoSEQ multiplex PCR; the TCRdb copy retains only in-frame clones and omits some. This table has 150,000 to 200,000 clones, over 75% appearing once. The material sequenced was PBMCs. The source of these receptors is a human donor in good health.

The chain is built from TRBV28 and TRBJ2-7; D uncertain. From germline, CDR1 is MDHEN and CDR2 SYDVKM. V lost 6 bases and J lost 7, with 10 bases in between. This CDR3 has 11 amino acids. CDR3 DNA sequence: TGTGCCAGCAGAGGAGTAAGGGAGCAGTACTTC. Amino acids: CASRGVREQYF.

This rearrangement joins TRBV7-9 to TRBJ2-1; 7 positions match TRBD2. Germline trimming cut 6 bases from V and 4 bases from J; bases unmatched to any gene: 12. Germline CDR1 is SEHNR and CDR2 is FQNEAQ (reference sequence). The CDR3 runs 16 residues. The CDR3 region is CASSRPSGGLYNEQFF. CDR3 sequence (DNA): TGTGCCAGCAGTAGACCCTCGGGGGGTCTGTACAATGAGCAGTTCTTC.

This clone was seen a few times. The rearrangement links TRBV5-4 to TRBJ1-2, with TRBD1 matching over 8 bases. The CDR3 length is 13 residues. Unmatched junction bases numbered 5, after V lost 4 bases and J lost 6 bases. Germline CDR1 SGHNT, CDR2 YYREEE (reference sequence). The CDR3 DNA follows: TGTGCCAGCAGCCAGACAGGGGCCCATGGCTACACCTTC. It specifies CASSQTGAHGYTF. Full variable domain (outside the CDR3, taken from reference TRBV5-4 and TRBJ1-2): ETGVTQSPTHLIKTRGQQVTLRCSSQSGHNTVSWYQQALGQGPQFIFQYYREEENGRGNFPPRFSGLQFPNYSSELNVNALELDDSALYLCASSQTGAHGYTFGSGTRLTVV.

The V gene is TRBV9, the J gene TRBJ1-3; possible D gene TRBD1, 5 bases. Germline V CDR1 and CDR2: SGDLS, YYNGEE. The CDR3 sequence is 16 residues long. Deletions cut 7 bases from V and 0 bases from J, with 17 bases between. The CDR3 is CASGGVSDSSGNTIYF. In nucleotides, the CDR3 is TGTGCCAGCGGAGGGGTATCAGATAGCTCTGGAAACACCATATATTTT.

The CDR3 DNA follows: TGTGCCAGTAGTGACCCGACAGGCTCTGGGGCCAACGTCCTGACTTTC. Translation: CASSDPTGSGANVLTF. The J gene is TRBJ2-6, the V gene TRBV19, with D possibly being TRBD1 (6 bases). CDR1 LNHDA and CDR2 SQIVND come from the germline V gene (reference sequence). The CDR3 has 16 amino acids. The germline V and J ends were trimmed by 5 bases and 0 bases, with 11 bases remaining between them.

As DNA, the CDR3 is TGTGCCAGCAGCAGGGGACAGGGGTCAACTAATGAAAAACTGTTTTTT. Translating it yields CASSRGQGSTNEKLFF. This chain connects TRBV7-9 to TRBJ1-4, with 10 bases aligning to TRBD1. The V segment lost 5 bases and the J segment 0 bases; nucleotides outside the gene matches: 3. CDR3 length: 16 amino acids. CDR1 SEHNR and CDR2 FQNEAQ come from the germline V gene (reference sequence). Complete variable domain (other parts from reference TRBV7-9 and TRBJ1-4): DTGVSQNPRHKITKRGQNVTFRCDPISEHNRLYWYRQTLGQGPEFLTYFQNEAQLEKSRLLSDRFSAERPKGSFSTLEIQRTEQGDSAMYLCASSRGQGSTNEKLFFGSGTQLSVL.

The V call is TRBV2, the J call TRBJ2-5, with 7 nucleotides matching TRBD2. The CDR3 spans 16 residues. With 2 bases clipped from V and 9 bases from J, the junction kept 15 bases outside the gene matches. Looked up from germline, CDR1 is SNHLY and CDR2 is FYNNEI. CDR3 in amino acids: CASSESGTNGVLAQYF. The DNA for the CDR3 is TGTGCCAGCAGTGAAAGTGGGACTAACGGTGTATTGGCCCAGTACTTC.

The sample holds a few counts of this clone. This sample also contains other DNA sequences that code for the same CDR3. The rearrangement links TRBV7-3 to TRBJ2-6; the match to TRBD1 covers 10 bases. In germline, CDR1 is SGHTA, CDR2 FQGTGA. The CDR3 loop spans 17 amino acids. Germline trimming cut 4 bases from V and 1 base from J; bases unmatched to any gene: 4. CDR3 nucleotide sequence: TGTGCCAGCAGCTCGGGACAGGGGCTGTCTGGGGCCAACGTCCTGACTTTC. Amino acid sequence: CASSSGQGLSGANVLTF.